This T cell receptor beta chain was found in a study of T cell repertoires in cytomegalovirus infection. As for the study in general: In public TCR beta signatures, there were indications of both CMV infection and matching HLA type.

Remarks on this clonotype: Its antigen is unidentified.

Germline assignment: CDR1 MNHNY and CDR2 SVGAGI (reference sequence). This CDR3 spans 14 amino acids. Trimming shortened V by 8 bases and J by 1 base, and 14 bases separated the two germline ends. Whole-study results and caveats: In two of eight donors, the top clonotype was HLA-C-restricted CMV-specific. There were carriers of CMV plus the relevant HLA, and cumulative public TCR beta family frequency identified them.

TCRdb re-derived calls from the reads in MiXCR, one entry per CDR3 protein. Of hundreds of thousands of distinct CDR3 sequences listed, roughly a quarter are singletons. The J gene is TRBJ1-1, the V gene TRBV6-6; D is perhaps TRBD1 (6 bases). The sample consisted of CD8+ T cells from PBMCs. The TCR was taken from a human donor in good health (CMV status not recorded). Some clones in this sample may be carry-over from other donors' samples. The DNA for the CDR3 is TGTGCCAGCGGAACCGGACAGAGGAACACTGAAGCTTTCTTT. This encodes CASGTGQRNTEAFF.